These 6 T cell receptor beta chains originate from one sample sequenced in a study of molecular identifiers for immune sequencing clone quantification. TCRdb re-called the PCR reads with MiXCR, one entry per CDR3 protein. The sample lists 460,000 or so distinct CDR3 sequences, about a fifth occurring once. Sequences were obtained from naive CD8+ T cells from blood, with Jurkat cell RNA spiked in. Subset given: FACS-sorted CD8+CD4-CCR7+CD45RA+ naive T cells. The receptors derive from a human donor in good health. Some libraries in this study had Jurkat cell RNA spiked in.

This clonotype has just a few counts. The V gene is TRBV28, the J gene TRBJ1-1, with D uncertain. The CDR3 is made up of 15 amino acids. Germline loops: CDR1 MDHEN, CDR2 SYDVKM. The V and J ends lost 2 bases and 10 bases respectively, with 20 bases between them. CDR3 region: CASSLGKTSPPGAFF. As DNA, the CDR3 is TGTGCCAGCAGTTTAGGAAAGACGTCACCCCCAGGAGCTTTCTTT.

This clonotype is a singleton in its sample. The chain links TRBV9 to TRBJ1-4; 9 bases line up with TRBD1. Per the germline V gene, CDR1 is SGDLS and CDR2 is YYNGEE. The CDR3 has 15 amino acids. V was pared by 0 bases and J by 5 bases, with 2 bases of the junction left unmatched. The CDR3 DNA reads TGTGCCAGCAGCGTAGAAGGGACAGGGAATGAAAAACTGTTTTTT. This translates into CASSVEGTGNEKLFF.

In its sample, this clonotype was seen many times. The chain employs TRBV30 and TRBJ2-7; TRBD1 agrees at 8 bases. After removal of 4 bases from V and 1 base from J, the junction contained 3 bases not matched to a gene. The CDR3 has 13 residues. Germline V gene sequence: CDR1 GTSNPN, CDR2 SVGIG (reference sequence). CDR3 region: CAWTGTGSYEQYF. The CDR3 coding sequence is TGTGCCTGGACCGGGACAGGTTCCTACGAGCAGTACTTC. Supplemented by reference TRBV30 and TRBJ2-7, the full variable domain reads SQTIHQWPATLVQPVGSPLSLECTVEGTSNPNLYWYRQAAGRGLQLLFYSVGIGQISSEVPQNLSASRPQDRQFILSSKKLLLSDSGFYLCAWTGTGSYEQYFGPGTRLTVT.

Regarding this clonotype: At one end the junction does not follow the germline gene, possibly because of a read error. The genes are TRBV12-3 or TRBV12-4 and TRBJ2-3; D unclear. This CDR3 has 14 residues. The CDR3 coding sequence is TGTGCCAGCACCAGACTGCTAGGCATAGATACGCAGTACTTT. It yields the protein CASTRLLGIDTQYF.

In nucleotides, the CDR3 is TGTGCCAGCAGCCAGTTCGCTAGCGGGGCGAACACCGGGGAGCTGTTTTTT. Its protein product is CASSQFASGANTGELFF. The chain has TRBV3-1 and TRBJ2-2, with 9 positions matching TRBD2. The V gene end was trimmed by 3 bases and the J gene end by 0 bases; junction bases not matched to a gene: 5. In germline, CDR1 is LGHDT, CDR2 YNNKEL (reference sequence). The CDR3 is made up of 17 amino acids.

Many counts were recorded for this clonotype. The CDR3 sequence is CASRATGLLGVTDTQYF. CDR3 coding DNA: TGTGCCAGCAGAGCAACCGGGCTTCTTGGAGTCACAGATACGCAGTATTTT. J is TRBJ2-3 and V is TRBV28; D not resolved. The germline V gene encodes CDR1 MDHEN and CDR2 SYDVKM. The CDR3 extends over 17 amino acids. V was clipped by 6 bases and J by 2 bases, with 21 bases between them.